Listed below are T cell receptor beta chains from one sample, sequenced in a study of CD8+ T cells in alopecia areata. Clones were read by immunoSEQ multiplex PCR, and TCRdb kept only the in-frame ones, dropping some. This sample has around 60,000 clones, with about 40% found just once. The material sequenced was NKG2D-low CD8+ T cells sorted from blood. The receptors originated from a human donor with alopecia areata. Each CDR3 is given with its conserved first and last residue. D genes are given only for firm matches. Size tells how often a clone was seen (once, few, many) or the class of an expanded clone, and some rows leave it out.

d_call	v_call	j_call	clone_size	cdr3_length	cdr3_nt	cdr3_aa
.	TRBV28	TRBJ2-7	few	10	TGTGCCAGCTCTTCGAGGGAGCAGTACTTC	CASSSREQYF
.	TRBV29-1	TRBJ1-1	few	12	TGCAGCGTGAAAATGCCTTACACTGAAGCTTTCTTT	CSVKMPYTEAFF
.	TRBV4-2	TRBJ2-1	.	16	TGTGCCAGCAGCCAAGAGTCGGTAACGACGATTGGTGAGCAGTTCTTC	CASSQESVTTIGEQFF
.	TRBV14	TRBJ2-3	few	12	TGTGCCAGCAGCCAAATCGCAGATACGCAGTATTTT	CASSQIADTQYF
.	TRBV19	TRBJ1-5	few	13	TGTGCCAGTAGATCCAGTAGCAATCAGCCCCAGCATTTT	CASRSSSNQPQHF
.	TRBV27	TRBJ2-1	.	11	TGTGCCAGCAGTTTAATGGGAAGGCAGTTCTTC	CASSLMGRQFF
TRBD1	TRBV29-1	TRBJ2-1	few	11	TGCAGCGTAGGACAGGTGAATGAGCAGTTCTTC	CSVGQVNEQFF
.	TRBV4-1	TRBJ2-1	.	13	TGCGCCAGCAGCCAAGTCCTCTACAATGAGCAGTTCTTC	CASSQVLYNEQFF
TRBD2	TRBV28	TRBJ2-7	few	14	TGTGCCAGCAGTAAACTAGCGGGAGGGTGGGAGCAGTACTTC	CASSKLAGGWEQYF
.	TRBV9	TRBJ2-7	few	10	TGTGCCAGCAGTGGGGATAGGCAGTACTTC	CASSGDRQYF
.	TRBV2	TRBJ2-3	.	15	TGTGCCACCAACGGACTATCAGCTGGCACAGATACGCAGTATTTT	CATNGLSAGTDTQYF
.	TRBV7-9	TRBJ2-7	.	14	TGTGCCGTCCGGGGCGGAGCGGCCTCCTACGAGCAGTACTTC	CAVRGGAASYEQYF
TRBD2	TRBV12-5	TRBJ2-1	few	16	TGTGCTAGTGGTTTGGACGTTACTAGCGGGAAGGATGAGCAGTTCTTC	CASGLDVTSGKDEQFF
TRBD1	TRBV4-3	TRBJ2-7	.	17	TGCGCCAGCAGCCAAGATGGGACAGGGGAGATATCCTACGAGCAGTACTTC	CASSQDGTGEISYEQYF
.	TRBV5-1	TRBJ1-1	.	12	TGCGCCAGCCGACTTATGAACACTGAAGCTTTCTTT	CASRLMNTEAFF
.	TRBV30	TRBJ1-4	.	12	TGTGCCTGGAGTCCGGGGAATGAAAAACTGTTTTTT	CAWSPGNEKLFF
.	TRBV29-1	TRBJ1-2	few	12	TGCAGCGTTGTAGGACAGAACTATGGCTACACCTTC	CSVVGQNYGYTF
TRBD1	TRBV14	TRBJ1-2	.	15	TGTGCCAGCAGCCAAGTACAGGGGCTTGACTATGGCTACACCTTC	CASSQVQGLDYGYTF
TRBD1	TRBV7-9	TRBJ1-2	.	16	TGTGCCAGCAGTTCTGGGACAGGGACAGACGGATCTGGCTACACCTTC	CASSSGTGTDGSGYTF
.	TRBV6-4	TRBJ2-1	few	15	TGTGCCAGCAGTGACGATCCGGGGTCTGCGAATGAGCAGTTCTTC	CASSDDPGSANEQFF
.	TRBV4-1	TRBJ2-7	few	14	TGCGCCAGCAGCCCGGTTTCTGACCCCTACGAGCAGTACTTC	CASSPVSDPYEQYF
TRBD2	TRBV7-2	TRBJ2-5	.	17	TGTGCCAGCAGCTTAGAAGCGGGAGGTTCCCATGAAGAGACCCAGTACTTC	CASSLEAGGSHEETQYF
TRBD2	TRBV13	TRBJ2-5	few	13	TGTGCCAGCAGCCCCAGCGGGGCGACGACCCAGTACTTC	CASSPSGATTQYF
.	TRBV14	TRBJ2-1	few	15	TGTGCCAGCGGCCGCGGGACCTACTCCTACAATGAGCAGTTCTTC	CASGRGTYSYNEQFF
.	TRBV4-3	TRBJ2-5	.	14	TGCGCCAGCAGCCAAGTCCCTACGTCGGAGACCCAGTACTTC	CASSQVPTSETQYF
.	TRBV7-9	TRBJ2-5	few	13	TGTGCCAGCAGCTTCCCAGGGCCCGAGACCCAGTACTTC	CASSFPGPETQYF
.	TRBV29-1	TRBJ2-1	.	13	TGCAGCGTTGATAGGCAGGGTTACAATGAGCAGTTCTTC	CSVDRQGYNEQFF
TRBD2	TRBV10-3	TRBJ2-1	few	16	TGTGCCATCAGTGACCCCGTAGGGACTAGCTACAATGAGCAGTTCTTC	CAISDPVGTSYNEQFF
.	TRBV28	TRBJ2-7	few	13	TGTGCCAGCAGAAAGGGGGGTGAATACGAGCAGTACTTC	CASRKGGEYEQYF
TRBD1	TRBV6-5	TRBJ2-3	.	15	TGTGCCAGCAGGATAGGACAGGGGGCGACAGATACGCAGTATTTT	CASRIGQGATDTQYF
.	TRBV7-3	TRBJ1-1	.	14	TGTGCCAGCAGCTTAAAGGGGTTGAACACTGAAGCTTTCTTT	CASSLKGLNTEAFF
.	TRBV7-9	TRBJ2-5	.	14	TGTGCCAGCAGCCCGCCGACAGTAAAAGAGACCCAGTACTTC	CASSPPTVKETQYF
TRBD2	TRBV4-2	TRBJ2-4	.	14	TGTGCCAGCAGCCAACGCGGGGGGGACAACATTCAGTACTTC	CASSQRGGDNIQYF
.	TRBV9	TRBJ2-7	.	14	TGTGCCAGCAGCGTAGAAGGGTTGATAGACGAGCAGTACTTC	CASSVEGLIDEQYF
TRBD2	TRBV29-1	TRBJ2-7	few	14	TGCAGCGTTGAAGGAGGGACTAGCGGTTACGAGCAGTACTTC	CSVEGGTSGYEQYF
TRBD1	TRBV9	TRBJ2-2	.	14	TGTGCCAGCAGCGTAGGAGGGGGCAGCGGGGAGCTGTTTTTT	CASSVGGGSGELFF
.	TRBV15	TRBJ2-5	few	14	TGTGCCACCAGCAGAGCAACAGGAGGGGAGACCCAGTACTTC	CATSRATGGETQYF
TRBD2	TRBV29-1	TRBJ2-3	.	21	TGCAGCGTCCCCAACCAAGCGGGGGACCTCCCACCGCAAGGTAGCACAGATACGCAGTATTTT	CSVPNQAGDLPPQGSTDTQYF
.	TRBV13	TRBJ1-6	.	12	TGTGCCAGCAGCCAAGTCTATTCACCCCTCCACTTT	CASSQVYSPLHF
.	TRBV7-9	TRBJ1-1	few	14	TGTGCCAGCAGCTCCCCCCGGAGCGGGACTGAAGCTTTCTTT	CASSSPRSGTEAFF
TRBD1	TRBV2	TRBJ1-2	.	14	TGTGCCAGACGAGCGGGACAGGGAGTTGTTGGCTACACCTTC	CARRAGQGVVGYTF
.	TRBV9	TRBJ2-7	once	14	TGTGCCAGCAGCGTAGACAGGGCGGCCTACGAGCAGTACTTC	CASSVDRAAYEQYF
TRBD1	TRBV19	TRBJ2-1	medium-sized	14	TGTGCCAGTAGCCTACAGGGGGCCTACAATGAGCAGTTCTTC	CASSLQGAYNEQFF
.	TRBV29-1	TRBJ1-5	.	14	TGCAGCGTCTCCCGGACTGATAGCAATCAGCCCCAGCATTTT	CSVSRTDSNQPQHF
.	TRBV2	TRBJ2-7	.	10	TGTGCCAGCGGCCCCTACGAGCAGTACTTC	CASGPYEQYF
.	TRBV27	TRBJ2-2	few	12	TGTGCCAGCATTGGGAACACCGGGGAGCTGTTTTTT	CASIGNTGELFF
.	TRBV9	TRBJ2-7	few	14	TGTGCCAGCAGCCCCACATCCCGGGGATACGAGCAGTACTTC	CASSPTSRGYEQYF
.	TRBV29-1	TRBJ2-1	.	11	TGCAGCGTTGTCGAGGACAATGAGCAGTTCTTC	CSVVEDNEQFF
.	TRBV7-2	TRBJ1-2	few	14	TGTGCCAGCAGCCCGGGTGTGGATAACTATGGCTACACCTTC	CASSPGVDNYGYTF
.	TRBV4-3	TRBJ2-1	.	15	TGCGCCAGCAGCCAAGATCCAGATCCTTACAATGAGCAGTTCTTC	CASSQDPDPYNEQFF
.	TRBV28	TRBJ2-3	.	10	TGTGCCAGCAGTCGGGATACGCAGTATTTT	CASSRDTQYF
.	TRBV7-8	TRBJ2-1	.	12	TGTGCCAGCAGCTTTGGCGACAATGAGCAGTTCTTC	CASSFGDNEQFF
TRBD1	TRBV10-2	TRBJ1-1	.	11	TGCGCCACCAAACAGGGGACTGAAGCTTTCTTT	CATKQGTEAFF